These 9 T cell receptor beta chains came from one sample sequenced in a study of blood T cell repertoires in COVID-19. Sequencing was performed with immunoSEQ multiplex PCR; in TCRdb, only in-frame clones are kept and a portion is missing. There are roughly 180,000 clones in the sample; around 85% occur only once, and approximately 8.9% lies in the top ten. Source material: peripheral blood. The receptors here all came from a woman in her sixties with acute or convalescent COVID-19.

The rearrangement uses TRBV10-3 and TRBJ1-1; D is perhaps TRBD1 (6 bases). Germline loops: CDR1 ENHRY, CDR2 SYGVKD. Trimming shortened V by 2 bases and J by 3 bases, and 7 bases separated the two germline ends. The CDR3 consists of 13 residues. CDR3 sequence: CAISEGTHTEAFF. CDR3 DNA sequence: TGTGCCATCAGTGAGGGGACACACACTGAAGCTTTCTTT.

This clone was detected once. V usage is TRBV6-5 and J usage is TRBJ2-7, with TRBD1 matching 9 bases. V was clipped by 6 bases and J by 2 bases; unmatched bases: 8. Germline-derived CDR1 and CDR2 are MNHEY and SVGAGI. This CDR3 is 15 amino acids long. The CDR3 bases are TGTGCCAGCAGCAGGGACAGGGACGGCCCCTACGAGCAGTACTTC. Protein sequence: CASSRDRDGPYEQYF.

J is TRBJ1-1 and V is TRBV3-1 (or the pseudogene TRBV3-2); tentative D call: TRBD1 (5 bases). V was cut by 8 bases and J by 0 bases, with 10 bases left in between. The CDR3 sequence is 13 residues long. Germline V gives CDR1 LGHDT, CDR2 YNNKEL (reference sequence). Here the CDR3 DNA reads TGTGCCAGCGCCTCCAGGGTGAACACTGAAGCTTTCTTT. Translated: CASASRVNTEAFF.

The chain combines TRBV27 with TRBJ2-2; tentative D call: TRBD1 (6 bases). From germline, CDR1 is MNHEY and CDR2 SMNVEV (reference sequence). Trimming took off 6 bases at V and 2 bases at J, with 19 bases between the two ends. The CDR3 length is 17 residues. CDR3 nucleotide sequence: TGTGCCAGCAGGGGACCCGACAGGCGCCCCAACACCGGGGAGCTGTTTTTT. Amino acid sequence: CASRGPDRRPNTGELFF.

The table lists this clone with a count of one. The V call is TRBV30, the J call TRBJ2-3; 10 nucleotides line up with TRBD2. The CDR3 is 18 residues long. CDR1 and CDR2 from the germline V gene are GTSNPN and SVGIG (reference sequence). J gave up 1 base and V 0 bases, and 10 bases lay outside the gene matches. As DNA, the CDR3 is TGTGCCTGGAGTGTACCAAGCGGGAGGGTGAGCGGCACAGATACGCAGTATTTT. Its protein product is CAWSVPSGRVSGTDTQYF.

The gene calls are TRBV6-2 or TRBV6-3 and TRBJ1-1; TRBD1 matches 8 bases. With 0 bases clipped from V and 11 bases from J, the junction kept 11 bases outside the gene matches. CDR3 length: 15 residues. Germline lookup yields CDR1 MNHEY and CDR2 SVGEGT. The CDR3 here is CASSYSTGGLPAAFF. CDR3 bases: TGTGCCAGCAGTTACTCTACAGGGGGGCTCCCTGCGGCTTTCTTT.

The gene calls are TRBV29-1 and TRBJ2-1, with D perhaps TRBD1 (5 bases). Germline V gene data show CDR1 as SQVTM and CDR2 as ANQGSEA. V gave up 6 bases and J gave up 9 bases, with 21 bases separating them. The CDR3 length is 14 residues. CDR3 nucleotide sequence: TGCAGCGTGAAACCCCCAACAGGTCTCAGTGAGCAGTTCTTC. Protein product: CSVKPPTGLSEQFF.

The chain has TRBV6-5 and TRBJ2-2; possibly TRBD1 for D (5 bases). V lost 0 bases, J lost 4 bases, and 9 bases lay in between. This CDR3 region has 15 residues. Germline CDR1 is MNHEY and CDR2 is SVGAGI. CDR3 loop: CASSYSSRATGELFF. The CDR3 DNA is TGTGCCAGCAGTTACTCCTCCAGGGCCACCGGGGAGCTGTTTTTT.

The chain employs TRBV6-5 and TRBJ1-2; tentatively, D is TRBD1 (5 bases). Trimming pared 2 bases from V and 8 bases from J, leaving 12 bases between. CDR3 size: 13 residues. In germline, CDR1 is MNHEY, CDR2 SVGAGI. CDR3 amino acids: CASSYAPAGGYTF. The CDR3 nucleotides read TGTGCCAGCAGTTACGCCCCGGCAGGGGGCTACACCTTC.